Following are 18 T cell receptor beta chains from one sample sequenced in a study of identifying expanded T cells in peripheral blood. The assay was immunoSEQ multiplex PCR, and TCRdb's table has in-frame clones only and misses some. The sample consists of approximately 94,000 clones, 80% to 90% of them appearing once. Specimen: blood. The receptors shown here come from a person between 18 and 70 years old in good health.

The V call is TRBV4-1, the J call TRBJ2-7, with D perhaps matching TRBD1 (5 bases). V lost 1 base and J lost 4, with 17 bases in between. In germline, CDR1 is MGHRA, CDR2 YSYEKL. This CDR3 has 16 residues. The CDR3 sequence: CASSQGMGRALYEQYF. Written as DNA, the CDR3 is TGCGCCAGCAGCCAAGGCATGGGCAGGGCGCTGTACGAGCAGTACTTC.

The chain employs TRBV9 and TRBJ2-3, with TRBD1 matching 8 bases. J lost 0 bases, V lost 5 bases, and 5 bases had no gene match. This CDR3 is built from 15 residues. Germline-derived CDR1 and CDR2 are SGDLS and YYNGEE. Here the CDR3 reads CASRSRQGSTDTQYF. CDR3 in DNA: TGTGCCAGCAGGTCCAGACAGGGGAGCACAGATACGCAGTATTTT.

This clone has more than one count but fewer than ten. The chain combines TRBV19 with TRBJ2-7; D perhaps matches TRBD1 (5 bases). The CDR3 totals 13 residues. Trimming pared 2 bases from V and 6 bases from J, leaving 11 bases between. The V gene's germline CDR1 is LNHDA and CDR2 SQIVND (reference sequence). The DNA of the CDR3 is TGTGCCAGTAGTATAACCCAGGGCGGCGAGCAGTACTTC. Amino acid sequence: CASSITQGGEQYF.

The rearrangement uses TRBV14 and TRBJ2-1; D possibly corresponds to TRBD2 (6 bases). The CDR3 is made up of 15 amino acids. Per the germline V gene, CDR1 is SGHDN and CDR2 is FVKESK. Trimming left V 2 bases short and J 0 bases short, with 8 bases between. The CDR3 is CASSQRESSYNEQFF. As DNA, the CDR3 is TGTGCCAGCAGCCAACGGGAGAGCTCCTACAATGAGCAGTTCTTC.

This chain joins TRBV6-5 and TRBJ2-5; weak D call: TRBD2 (7 bases). The V end was cut by 3 bases, the J end by 3 bases, with 17 bases between. The germline V gene encodes CDR1 MNHEY and CDR2 SVGAGI. CDR3 size: 16 residues. The CDR3 DNA is TGTGCCAGCAGTTATTGGGAGGGGGGGCCGAAAGAGACCCAGTACTTC. This translates into CASSYWEGGPKETQYF.

The J gene is TRBJ2-3, the V gene TRBV30; possibly TRBD1 or TRBD2 for D (5 bases each). The CDR3 sequence is 14 residues long. Per germline, CDR1 GTSNPN and CDR2 SVGIG (reference sequence). V was trimmed by 2 bases and J by 4 bases, leaving 13 bases between them. The CDR3 is CAWSPPGLPDTQYF. In DNA, the CDR3 is TGTGCCTGGAGTCCCCCGGGGCTCCCAGATACGCAGTATTTT.

The gene calls are TRBV30 and TRBJ2-1; tentative D call: TRBD2 (7 bases). V lost 3 bases to trimming and J lost 8 bases, with 20 bases between them. This CDR3 contains 15 residues. The germline gives CDR1 GTSNPN, CDR2 SVGIG (reference sequence). CDR3 residues: CAWRGGGAPGYEQFF. In DNA form, the CDR3 reads TGTGCCTGGAGAGGAGGGGGGGCCCCTGGCTATGAGCAGTTCTTC. The full variable domain, rest sourced from reference TRBV30 and TRBJ2-1, is SQTIHQWPATLVQPVGSPLSLECTVEGTSNPNLYWYRQAAGRGLQLLFYSVGIGQISSEVPQNLSASRPQDRQFILSSKKLLLSDSGFYLCAWRGGGAPGYEQFFGPGTRLTVL.

The chain combines TRBV5-6 with TRBJ1-5; 12 nucleotides agree with TRBD1. The CDR3 sequence is 15 residues long. Germline V gene sequence: CDR1 SGHDT, CDR2 YYEEEE. V shed 4 bases, J shed 7 bases, and the junction held 6 bases outside the gene matches. The CDR3 nucleotides read TGTGCCAGCAGCCGGGGACAGGGGGCCAGACAGCCCCAGCATTTT. Protein product: CASSRGQGARQPQHF. The complete variable domain, with remaining parts taken from reference TRBV5-6 and TRBJ1-5, reads DAGVTQSPTHLIKTRGQQVTLRCSPKSGHDTVSWYQQALGQGPQFIFQYYEEEERQRGNFPDRFSGHQFPNYSSELNVNALLLGDSALYLCASSRGQGARQPQHFGDGTRLSIL.

This clone was found a few times. The V call is TRBV30, the J call TRBJ2-1; TRBD2 matches at 11 bases. Unmatched junction bases numbered 8, after V lost 2 bases and J lost 8 bases. The CDR3 is made up of 15 amino acids. The germline V gene has CDR1 GTSNPN and CDR2 SVGIG (reference sequence). The CDR3 DNA reads TGTGCCTGGAGTTATTCGCTAGCGGGAGGTCATGAGCAGTTCTTC. Its translation: CAWSYSLAGGHEQFF.

This chain links TRBV2 with TRBJ2-7; D is unclear. Between the trimmed V and J ends, which lost 6 bases and 3 bases, there was a span of 9 bases. The V gene's germline CDR1 is SNHLY and CDR2 FYNNEI. The CDR3 sequence is 12 residues long. CDR3 amino acids: CASRQQVYEQYF. Written as DNA, the CDR3 is TGTGCCAGCAGGCAGCAGGTCTACGAGCAGTACTTC.

Written as DNA, the CDR3 is TGTGCCATCAGCTCGGACAAACTAAACCACTATGGCTACACCTTC. It specifies CAISSDKLNHYGYTF. The genes are TRBV10-3 and TRBJ1-2, with D perhaps TRBD1 (5 bases). Between the trimmed V and J ends, which lost 6 bases and 3 bases, there was a span of 17 bases. Germline V gene sequence: CDR1 ENHRY, CDR2 SYGVKD. The CDR3 totals 15 residues.

The chain joins TRBV27 to TRBJ1-2; TRBD1 is a possible D gene (5 bases). Per the germline V gene, CDR1 is MNHEY and CDR2 is SMNVEV (reference sequence). Trimming removed 2 bases at V and 2 bases at J, with 6 bases between. The CDR3 spans 13 residues. This CDR3 is CASSLRQNYGYTF. The CDR3 DNA reads as TGTGCCAGCAGTTTACGACAGAACTATGGCTACACCTTC.

This chain connects TRBV29-1 to TRBJ2-7; 8 bases fit TRBD2. The CDR3 loop spans 14 amino acids. Losses at the gene ends were 4 bases for V and 2 bases for J; bases not matched to a gene: 7. Looked up from germline, CDR1 is SQVTM and CDR2 is ANQGSEA. CDR3 DNA: TGCAGCGTTGCACTGACTAGCGACGCCTACGAGCAGTACTTC. As protein: CSVALTSDAYEQYF.

The V and J genes are TRBV19 and TRBJ1-5; D gene ambiguous. The CDR3 is 15 amino acids. V lost 3 bases and J 6 bases, leaving 15 bases between the germline ends. Germline V lookup: CDR1 LNHDA, CDR2 SQIVND (reference sequence). The chain's CDR3 is CASSIVAHRGQPQHF. The CDR3 DNA reads TGTGCCAGTAGTATTGTGGCCCACAGAGGTCAGCCCCAGCATTTT.

The chain links TRBV6-5 to TRBJ2-3; tentatively, D is TRBD2 (5 bases). The V and J ends lost 2 bases and 1 base respectively, with 10 bases between them. Germline V lookup: CDR1 MNHEY, CDR2 SVGAGI. The CDR3 totals 15 residues. The CDR3 loop is CASSYGLLGTDTQYF. The CDR3 bases are TGTGCCAGCAGTTACGGACTGCTCGGCACAGATACGCAGTATTTT.

J is TRBJ2-7 and V is TRBV5-4; 9 bases agree with TRBD1. CDR1 is SGHNT and CDR2 is YYREEE in the germline V gene (reference sequence). The CDR3 runs 15 residues. J lost 6 bases, V lost 4 bases, and 11 bases had no gene match. CDR3 in amino acids: CASSRRDRDPGEQYF. For the CDR3, the DNA is TGTGCCAGCAGCCGACGGGACAGGGATCCCGGCGAGCAGTACTTC. The full variable domain, completed using reference TRBV5-4 and TRBJ2-7, is ETGVTQSPTHLIKTRGQQVTLRCSSQSGHNTVSWYQQALGQGPQFIFQYYREEENGRGNFPPRFSGLQFPNYSSELNVNALELDDSALYLCASSRRDRDPGEQYFGPGTRLTVT.

The V call is TRBV27, the J call TRBJ2-1; no clear D gene. Trimming cost V 4 bases and J 6 bases, with 4 bases left between them. The CDR3 has 11 residues. In germline, CDR1 is MNHEY, CDR2 SMNVEV (reference sequence). The CDR3 DNA reads TGTGCCAGCAGTTCCCGCAATGAGCAGTTCTTC. This encodes CASSSRNEQFF.

V gene TRBV4-2 combines with J gene TRBJ1-3, with 8 bases matching TRBD1. The length of the CDR3 is 17 residues. Per the germline V gene, CDR1 is LGHNA and CDR2 is YNFKEQ. Losses at the gene ends were 2 bases for V and 4 bases for J; bases not matched to a gene: 10. As DNA, the CDR3 is TGTGCCAGCAGCCAAAGGACAGGGTCTGTAAAGGGAAACACCATATATTTT. This gives the protein CASSQRTGSVKGNTIYF.